The next 12 T cell receptor beta chains were all read from a single sample in a study of OX40 agonist ivuxolimab in advanced cancers. Sequenced by immunoSEQ multiplex PCR; TCRdb stores in-frame clones only, minus some. The repertoire consists of nearly 25,000 clones, with approximately 78% occurring once and the leading ten covering 1.1% to 1.5%. Material: CD4+ or CD8+ T cells sorted from blood, obtained in a trial of the OX40 agonist ivuxolimab. The receptors were gathered from an adult with an advanced solid tumor such as melanoma, head and neck, liver or kidney cancer.

This clone is judged medium-sized. The chain recombines TRBV7-2 with TRBJ2-7, with D tentatively TRBD2 (6 bases). Germline CDR1 reads SGHTA; CDR2 reads FQGNSA. Trimming pared 1 base from V and 1 base from J, leaving 11 bases between. The CDR3 runs 15 residues. The CDR3, as DNA: TGTGCCAGCAGCTTAGAAGCCGGAGGGTCCTACGAGCAGTACTTC. Its protein is CASSLEAGGSYEQYF.

This chain connects TRBV6-1 to TRBJ2-5, with TRBD2 as a possible D gene (5 bases). The length of the CDR3 is 16 residues. The V gene's germline CDR1 is MNHNS and CDR2 SASEGT. Trimming removed 0 bases from V and 7 bases from J, with 18 bases in between. The CDR3 DNA reads TGTGCCAGCAGTGAAGCAAGGGCAGGCAGTCGGGGGACCCAGTACTTC. The encoded protein is CASSEARAGSRGTQYF.

The chain has TRBV7-2 and TRBJ2-7, with 11 bases identical to TRBD1. The CDR3 sequence is 14 residues long. CDR1 SGHTA and CDR2 FQGNSA come from the germline V gene. V lost 3 bases, J lost 6 bases, and 4 bases stayed unmatched. The CDR3, as DNA: TGTGCCAGCAGCTTCTACGGGACAGGGGGCGAGCAGTACTTC. Translating it yields CASSFYGTGGEQYF.

The genes are TRBV7-2 and TRBJ2-5, with D perhaps assigned TRBD1 or TRBD2 (5 bases each). V lost 2 bases, J lost 7 bases, and 11 bases lay in between. From germline, CDR1 is SGHTA and CDR2 FQGNSA. The CDR3 is 13 residues long. CDR3 bases: TGTGCCAGCAGCTTAACGAGGGACGGGACCCAGTACTTC. It specifies CASSLTRDGTQYF. The full variable domain, its missing parts supplied by reference TRBV7-2 and TRBJ2-5, is GAGVSQSPSNKVTEKGKDVELRCDPISGHTALYWYRQSLGQGLEFLIYFQGNSAPDKSGLPSDRFSAERTGGSVSTLTIQRTQQEDSAVYLCASSLTRDGTQYFGPGTRLLVL.

In this sample, this clone turned up once. The chain joins TRBV19 to TRBJ1-2; D is uncertain. Trimming removed 7 bases from V and 2 bases from J, with 11 bases in between. The germline CDR1 and CDR2 sequences are LNHDA and SQIVND (reference sequence). This CDR3 spans 13 amino acids. CDR3 bases: TGTGCCAGTACTCCCCAGGAGAACTATGGCTACACCTTC. This translates into CASTPQENYGYTF. Full variable domain (rest looked up from reference TRBV19 and TRBJ1-2): DGGITQSPKYLFRKEGQNVTLSCEQNLNHDAMYWYRQDPGQGLRLIYYSQIVNDFQKGDIAEGYSVSREKKESFPLTVTSAQKNPTAFYLCASTPQENYGYTFGSGTRLTVV.

The rearrangement links TRBV7-3 to TRBJ2-6; tentatively, D is TRBD1 (6 bases). The V end was cut by 4 bases, the J end by 3 bases, with 10 bases between. The CDR3 is 15 residues long. Per the germline V gene, CDR1 is SGHTA and CDR2 is FQGTGA. The CDR3 protein is CASSSGQIGANVLTF. The DNA for the CDR3 is TGTGCCAGCAGCTCAGGACAGATTGGGGCCAACGTCCTGACTTTC.

The chain has TRBV5-1 and TRBJ2-5; D is ambiguous. This CDR3 contains 14 residues. V lost 1 base and J lost 2, with 9 bases in between. Germline loops: CDR1 SGHRS, CDR2 YFSETQ. Written as DNA, the CDR3 is TGCGCCAGCAGCTTGTCGGGCGCGCAAGAGACCCAGTACTTC. Residues: CASSLSGAQETQYF.

This clone was seen a handful of times. The CDR3 DNA is TGTGCCAGTAGTGGGACAGGGAACGGGGAGCTGTTTTTT. This encodes CASSGTGNGELFF. The chain links TRBV19 to TRBJ2-2; 9 nucleotides agree with TRBD1. Germline CDR1 reads LNHDA; CDR2 reads SQIVND (reference sequence). V was pared by 5 bases and J by 7 bases, with 2 bases of the junction left unmatched. This CDR3 contains 13 residues.

V gene TRBV5-8 combines with J gene TRBJ2-6; no reliable D call. This CDR3 has 16 residues. Germline V gives CDR1 SGHTS, CDR2 YDEGEE. The V end was cut by 7 bases, the J end by 0 bases, with 14 bases between. The CDR3, as DNA: TGTGCCAGCGGGTTAGGTTTAGTCTCTGGGGCCAACGTCCTGACTTTC. Protein sequence: CASGLGLVSGANVLTF.

The rearrangement joins TRBV30 to TRBJ1-5; 7 positions match TRBD1. Trimming took 3 bases from V and 7 from J; bases not matched to a gene: 9. CDR3 length: 14 amino acids. CDR1 is GTSNPN and CDR2 is SVGIG in the germline V gene (reference sequence). CDR3 nucleotide sequence: TGTGCCTGGAGCATGACAGGGATGAACCAGCCCCAGCATTTT. This translates into CAWSMTGMNQPQHF.

The chain links TRBV19 to TRBJ2-7; tentative D call: TRBD1 (6 bases). The CDR3 is made up of 14 amino acids. The V gene's germline CDR1 is LNHDA and CDR2 SQIVND (reference sequence). Deletions cut 6 bases from V and 2 bases from J, with 14 bases between. CDR3 in amino acids: CASSQEDRTYEQYF. The CDR3 nucleotides read TGTGCCAGTAGCCAAGAGGACAGAACCTACGAGCAGTACTTC.

The J gene is TRBJ2-3, the V gene TRBV6-1, with D tentatively TRBD1 (7 bases). Germline-derived CDR1 and CDR2 are MNHNS and SASEGT. The CDR3 contains 13 residues. Between the trimmed V and J ends, which lost 3 bases and 5 bases, there was a span of 9 bases. The CDR3 spells CASSDRGVDTQYF. In DNA form, the CDR3 reads TGTGCCAGCAGTGACAGGGGGGTAGATACGCAGTATTTT.